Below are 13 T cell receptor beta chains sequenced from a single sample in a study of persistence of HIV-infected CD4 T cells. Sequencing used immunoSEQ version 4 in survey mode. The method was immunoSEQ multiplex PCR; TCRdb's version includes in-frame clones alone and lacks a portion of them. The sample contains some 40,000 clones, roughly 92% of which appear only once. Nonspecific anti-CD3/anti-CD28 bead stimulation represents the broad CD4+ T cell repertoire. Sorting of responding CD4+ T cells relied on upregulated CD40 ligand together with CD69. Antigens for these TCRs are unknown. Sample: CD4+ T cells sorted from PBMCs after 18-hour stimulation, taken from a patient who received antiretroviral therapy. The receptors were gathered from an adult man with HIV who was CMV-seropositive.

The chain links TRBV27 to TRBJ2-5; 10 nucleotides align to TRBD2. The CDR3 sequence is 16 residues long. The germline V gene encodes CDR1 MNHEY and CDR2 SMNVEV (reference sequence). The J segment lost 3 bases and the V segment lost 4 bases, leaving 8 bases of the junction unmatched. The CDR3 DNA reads TGTGCCAGCAGTTCACCCCTCACTAGCGGGGAAGAGACCCAGTACTTC. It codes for CASSSPLTSGEETQYF.

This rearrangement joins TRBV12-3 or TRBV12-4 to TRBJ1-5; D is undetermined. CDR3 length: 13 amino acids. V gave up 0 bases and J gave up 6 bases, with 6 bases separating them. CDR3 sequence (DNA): TGTGCCAGCAGTTTAGCCTCTCCTCAGCCCCAGCATTTT. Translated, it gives CASSLASPQPQHF.

The CDR3 sequence: CASSLEVSGVVAEAFF. In nucleotides, the CDR3 is TGTGCCAGCAGCTTAGAGGTCTCAGGGGTTGTCGCTGAAGCTTTCTTT. The V gene is TRBV7-2, the J gene TRBJ1-1; possible D gene TRBD1, 6 bases. Germline V gene lookup returns CDR1 SGHTA and CDR2 FQGNSA. The CDR3 covers 16 residues. V shed 1 base and J shed 6 bases, with 18 bases lying between them.

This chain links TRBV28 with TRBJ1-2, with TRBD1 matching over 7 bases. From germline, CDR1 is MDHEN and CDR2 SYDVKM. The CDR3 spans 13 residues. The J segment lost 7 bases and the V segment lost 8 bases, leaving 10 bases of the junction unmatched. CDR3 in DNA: TGTGCCAGCGAACGAATAAACAGGGGTGGCTACACCTTC. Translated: CASERINRGGYTF.

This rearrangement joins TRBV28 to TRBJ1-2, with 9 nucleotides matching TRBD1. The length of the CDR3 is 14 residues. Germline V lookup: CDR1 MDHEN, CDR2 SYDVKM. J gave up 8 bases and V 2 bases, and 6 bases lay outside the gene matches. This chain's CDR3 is CASSLMGQGQGYTF. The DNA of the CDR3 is TGTGCCAGCAGTTTAATGGGACAGGGCCAAGGCTACACCTTC.

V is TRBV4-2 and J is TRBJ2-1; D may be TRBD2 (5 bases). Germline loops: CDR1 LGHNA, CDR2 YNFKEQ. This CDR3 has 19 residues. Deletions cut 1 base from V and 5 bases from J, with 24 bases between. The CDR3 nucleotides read TGTGCCAGCAGCCAAGTAGGTAGCGTAAGCACCAAAGGCAACAATGAGCAGTTCTTC. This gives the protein CASSQVGSVSTKGNNEQFF.

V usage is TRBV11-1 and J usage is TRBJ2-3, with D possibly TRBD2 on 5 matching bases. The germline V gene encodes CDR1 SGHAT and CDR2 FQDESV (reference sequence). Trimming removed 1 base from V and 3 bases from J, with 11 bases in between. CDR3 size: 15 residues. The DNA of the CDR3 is TGTGCCAGCAGCTTAGATCGGGGAAGTACAGATACGCAGTATTTT. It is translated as CASSLDRGSTDTQYF.

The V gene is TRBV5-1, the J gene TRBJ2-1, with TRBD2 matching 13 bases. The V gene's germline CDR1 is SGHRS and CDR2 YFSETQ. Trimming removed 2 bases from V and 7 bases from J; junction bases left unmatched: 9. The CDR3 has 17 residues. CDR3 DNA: TGCGCCAGCAGCTTAAGGACTAGCGGGGGAAGTGTAAATGAGCAGTTCTTC. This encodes CASSLRTSGGSVNEQFF.

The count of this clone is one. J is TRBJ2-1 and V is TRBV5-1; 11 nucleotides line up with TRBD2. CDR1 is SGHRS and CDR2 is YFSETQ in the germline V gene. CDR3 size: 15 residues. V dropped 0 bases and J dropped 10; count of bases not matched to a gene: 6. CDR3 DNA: TGCGCCAGCAGCTTGGCCTTAGCGGGGGGGAGAGAGCAGTTCTTC. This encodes CASSLALAGGREQFF.

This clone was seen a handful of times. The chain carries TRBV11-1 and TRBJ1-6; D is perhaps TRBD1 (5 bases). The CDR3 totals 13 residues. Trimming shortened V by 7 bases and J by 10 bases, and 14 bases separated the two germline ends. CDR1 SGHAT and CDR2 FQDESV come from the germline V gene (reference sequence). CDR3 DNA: TGTGCCAGCACAGGGTCCTCGGGCTCACCCCTCCACTTT. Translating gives CASTGSSGSPLHF.

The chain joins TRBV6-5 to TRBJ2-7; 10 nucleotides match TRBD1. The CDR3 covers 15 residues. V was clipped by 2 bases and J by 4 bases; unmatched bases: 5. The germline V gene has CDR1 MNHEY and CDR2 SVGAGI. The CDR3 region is CASSYKGQGTYEQYF. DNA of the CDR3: TGTGCCAGCAGTTACAAGGGACAGGGGACTTACGAGCAGTACTTC.

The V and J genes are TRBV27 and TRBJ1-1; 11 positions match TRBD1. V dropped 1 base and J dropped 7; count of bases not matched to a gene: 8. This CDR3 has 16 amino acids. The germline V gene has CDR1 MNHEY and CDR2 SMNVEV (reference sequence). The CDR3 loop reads CASSLFWGQGDVEAFF. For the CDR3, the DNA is TGTGCCAGCAGTTTATTTTGGGGACAGGGGGACGTTGAAGCTTTCTTT.

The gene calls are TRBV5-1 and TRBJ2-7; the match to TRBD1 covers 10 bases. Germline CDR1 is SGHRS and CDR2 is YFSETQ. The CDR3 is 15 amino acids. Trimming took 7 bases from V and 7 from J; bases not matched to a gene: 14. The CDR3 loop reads CASRPNRDRGIEQYF. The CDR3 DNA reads TGCGCCAGCCGCCCGAACCGGGACAGGGGTATTGAGCAGTACTTC.